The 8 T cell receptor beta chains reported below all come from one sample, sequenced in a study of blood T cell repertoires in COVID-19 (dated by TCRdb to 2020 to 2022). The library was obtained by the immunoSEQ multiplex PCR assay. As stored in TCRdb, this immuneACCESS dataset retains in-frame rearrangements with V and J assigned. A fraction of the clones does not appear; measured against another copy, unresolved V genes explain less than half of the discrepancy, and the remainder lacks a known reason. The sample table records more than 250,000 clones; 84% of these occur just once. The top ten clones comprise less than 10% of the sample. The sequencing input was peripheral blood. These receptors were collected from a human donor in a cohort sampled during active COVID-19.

The chain's CDR3 is CASSISSDVTDTQYF. The CDR3 DNA reads as TGTGCCAGTAGTATATCGAGCGATGTCACAGATACGCAGTATTTT. The chain links TRBV19 to TRBJ2-3, with D uncertain. V gave up 2 bases and J gave up 2 bases, with 11 bases separating them. The CDR3 runs to 15 residues. Germline assignment: CDR1 LNHDA and CDR2 SQIVND (reference sequence).

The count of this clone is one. The CDR3 region has the DNA TGTGCCAGCTCACCACGGAGTGCGGACGAGCAGTACTTC. Protein product: CASSPRSADEQYF. This chain links TRBV18 with TRBJ2-7; no clear D. The germline V gene encodes CDR1 KGHSH and CDR2 LQKENI. Trimming pared 1 base from V and 5 bases from J, leaving 9 bases between. The CDR3 covers 13 residues.

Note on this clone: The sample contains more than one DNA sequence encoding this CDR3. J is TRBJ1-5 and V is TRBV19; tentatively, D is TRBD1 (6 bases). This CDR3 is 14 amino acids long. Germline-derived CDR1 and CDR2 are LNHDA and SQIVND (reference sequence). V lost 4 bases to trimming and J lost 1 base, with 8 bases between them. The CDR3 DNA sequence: TGTGCCAGTAGTACCACAGGGAGCAATCAGCCCCAGCATTTT. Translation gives CASSTTGSNQPQHF.

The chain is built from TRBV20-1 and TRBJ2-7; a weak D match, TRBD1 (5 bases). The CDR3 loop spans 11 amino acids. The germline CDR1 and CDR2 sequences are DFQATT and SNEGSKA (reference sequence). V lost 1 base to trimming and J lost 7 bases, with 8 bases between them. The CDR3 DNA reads TGCAGTGCTAGAGCAGGGCGGGAGCAGTACTTC. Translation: CSARAGREQYF.

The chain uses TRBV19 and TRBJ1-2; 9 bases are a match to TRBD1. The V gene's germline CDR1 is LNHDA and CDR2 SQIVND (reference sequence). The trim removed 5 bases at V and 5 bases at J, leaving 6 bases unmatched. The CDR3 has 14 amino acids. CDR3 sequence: CASSPRGQGYGYTF. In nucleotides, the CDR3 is TGTGCCAGTAGTCCCCGGGGACAGGGTTATGGCTACACCTTC.

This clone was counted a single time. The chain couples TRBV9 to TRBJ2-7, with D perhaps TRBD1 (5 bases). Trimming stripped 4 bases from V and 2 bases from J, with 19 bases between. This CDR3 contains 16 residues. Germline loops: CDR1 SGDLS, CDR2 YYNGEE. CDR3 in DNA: TGTGCCAGCAGCCCCGTAAGGCAGGGCAATACCTACGAGCAGTACTTC. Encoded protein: CASSPVRQGNTYEQYF.

CDR3 in DNA: TGTGCCACCTATTACCTGGGGGGGAACACTGAAGCTTTCTTT. Protein sequence: CATYYLGGNTEAFF. The chain combines TRBV28 with TRBJ1-1; the D gene is possibly TRBD1 (5 bases). CDR1 and CDR2 (germline): MDHEN, SYDVKM. This CDR3 is 14 amino acids long. Trimming left V 10 bases short and J 1 base short, with 16 bases between.

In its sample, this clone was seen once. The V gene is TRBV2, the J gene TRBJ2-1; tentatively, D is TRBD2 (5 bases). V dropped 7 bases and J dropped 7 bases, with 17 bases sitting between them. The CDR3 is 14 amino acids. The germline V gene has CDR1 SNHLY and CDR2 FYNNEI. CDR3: CASTRHAGKNEQFF. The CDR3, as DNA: TGTGCCAGCACGAGACACGCGGGTAAGAATGAGCAGTTCTTC.